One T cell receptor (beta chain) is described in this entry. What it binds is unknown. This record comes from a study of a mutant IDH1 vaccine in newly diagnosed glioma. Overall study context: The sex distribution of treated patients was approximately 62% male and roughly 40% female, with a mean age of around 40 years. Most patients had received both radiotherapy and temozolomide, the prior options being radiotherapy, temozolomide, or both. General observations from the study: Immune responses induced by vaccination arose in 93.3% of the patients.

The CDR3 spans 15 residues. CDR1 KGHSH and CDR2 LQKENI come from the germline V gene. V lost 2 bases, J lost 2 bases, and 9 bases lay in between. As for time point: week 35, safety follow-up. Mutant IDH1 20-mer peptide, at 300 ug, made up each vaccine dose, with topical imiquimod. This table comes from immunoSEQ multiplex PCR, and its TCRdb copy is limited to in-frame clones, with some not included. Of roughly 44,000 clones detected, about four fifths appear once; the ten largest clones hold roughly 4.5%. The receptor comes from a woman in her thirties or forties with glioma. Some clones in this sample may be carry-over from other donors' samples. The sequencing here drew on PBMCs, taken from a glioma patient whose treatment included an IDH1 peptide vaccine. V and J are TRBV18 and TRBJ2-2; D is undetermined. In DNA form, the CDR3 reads TGTGCCAGCTCACCAGTTCCAGAAAACACCGGGGAGCTGTTTTTT. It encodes CASSPVPENTGELFF.